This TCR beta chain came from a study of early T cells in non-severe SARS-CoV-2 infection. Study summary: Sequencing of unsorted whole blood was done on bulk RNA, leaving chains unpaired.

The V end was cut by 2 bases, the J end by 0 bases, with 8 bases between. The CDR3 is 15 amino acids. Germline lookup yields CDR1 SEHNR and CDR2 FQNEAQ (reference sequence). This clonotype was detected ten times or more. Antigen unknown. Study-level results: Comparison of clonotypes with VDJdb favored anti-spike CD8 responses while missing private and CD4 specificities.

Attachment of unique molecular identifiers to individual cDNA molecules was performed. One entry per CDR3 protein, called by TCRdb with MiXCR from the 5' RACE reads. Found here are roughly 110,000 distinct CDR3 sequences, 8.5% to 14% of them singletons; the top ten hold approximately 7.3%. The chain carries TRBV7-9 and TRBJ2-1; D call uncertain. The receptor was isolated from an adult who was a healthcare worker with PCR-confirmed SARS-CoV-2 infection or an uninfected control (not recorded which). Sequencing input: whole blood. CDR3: CASSLTESSYNEQFF. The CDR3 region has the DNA TGTGCCAGCAGCTTAACGGAAAGCTCCTACAATGAGCAGTTCTTC.